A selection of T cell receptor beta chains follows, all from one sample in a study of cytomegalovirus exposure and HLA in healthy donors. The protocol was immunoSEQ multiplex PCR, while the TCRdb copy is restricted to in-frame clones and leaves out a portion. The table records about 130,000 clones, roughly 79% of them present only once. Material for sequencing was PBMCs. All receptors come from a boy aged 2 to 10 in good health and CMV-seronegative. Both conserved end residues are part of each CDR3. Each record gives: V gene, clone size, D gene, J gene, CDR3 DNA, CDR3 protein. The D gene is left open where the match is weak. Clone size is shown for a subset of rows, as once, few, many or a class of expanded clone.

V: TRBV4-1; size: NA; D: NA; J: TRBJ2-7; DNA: TGCGCCAGCAGCCAAGATCCGTCTTCCTTCTCCTACGAGCAGTACTTC; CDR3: CASSQDPSSFSYEQYF
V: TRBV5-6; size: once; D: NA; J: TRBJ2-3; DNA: TGTGCCAGCAGCTTGACCGGAGATACGCAGTATTTT; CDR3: CASSLTGDTQYF
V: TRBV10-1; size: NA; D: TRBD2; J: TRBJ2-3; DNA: TGCGCCAGCAGTGAGCTAGCGGGAGAGACAGATACGCAGTATTTT; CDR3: CASSELAGETDTQYF
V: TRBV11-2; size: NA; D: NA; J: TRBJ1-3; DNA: TGTGCCAGCAGCTTATCTAACACCATATATTTT; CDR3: CASSLSNTIYF
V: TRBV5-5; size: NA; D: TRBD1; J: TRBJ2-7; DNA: TGTGCCAGCAGCTTGCAGGGGGCCTCTGGCGAGCAGTACTTC; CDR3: CASSLQGASGEQYF
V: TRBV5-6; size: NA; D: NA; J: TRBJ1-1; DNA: TGTGCCAGCAGCTTGGCCAGAGGGAGAAACACTGAAGCTTTCTTT; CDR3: CASSLARGRNTEAFF
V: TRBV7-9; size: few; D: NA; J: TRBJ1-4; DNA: TGTGCCAGCAGCTGGCATCGAGAAAAACTGTTTTTT; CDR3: CASSWHREKLFF
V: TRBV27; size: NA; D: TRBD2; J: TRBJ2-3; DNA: TGTGCCAGCAGTTTATCGCCGGCGGGAGGCCACGATACGCAGTATTTT; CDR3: CASSLSPAGGHDTQYF
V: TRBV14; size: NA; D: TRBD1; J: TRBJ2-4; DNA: TGTGCCAGCAGCCAATCGACAGGGCCAATACTAGCCAAAAACATTCAGTACTTC; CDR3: CASSQSTGPILAKNIQYF
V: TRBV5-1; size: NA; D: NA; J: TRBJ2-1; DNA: TGCGCCAGCAGCCCAACACCCTCCTACAATGAGCAGTTCTTC; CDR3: CASSPTPSYNEQFF
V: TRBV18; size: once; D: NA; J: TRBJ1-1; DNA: TGTGCCAGCTCACCAACAGGGAACACTGAAGCTTTCTTT; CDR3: CASSPTGNTEAFF
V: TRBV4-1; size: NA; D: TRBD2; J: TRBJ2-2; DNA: TGCGCCAGCAGCCAAGTTAGCGGGAGGGCCGACACCGGGGAGCTGTTTTTT; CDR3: CASSQVSGRADTGELFF
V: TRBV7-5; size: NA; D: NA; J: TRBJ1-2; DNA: TGTGCCAGAAGCTTCCAGGGGGCTGGTGGCTACACCTTC; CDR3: CARSFQGAGGYTF
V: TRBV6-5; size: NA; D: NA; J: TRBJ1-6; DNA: TGTGCCAGCAGTTACCTCAGTCGCCGTCGGGTTTCACCCCTCCACTTT; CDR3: CASSYLSRRRVSPLHF
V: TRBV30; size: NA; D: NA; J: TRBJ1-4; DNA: TGTGCCTGGACAGCAACTAATGAAAAACTGTTTTTT; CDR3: CAWTATNEKLFF
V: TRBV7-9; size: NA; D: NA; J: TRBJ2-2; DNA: TGTGCCAGCAGCTTACTAGAGGAGACCGGGGAGCTGTTTTTT; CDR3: CASSLLEETGELFF
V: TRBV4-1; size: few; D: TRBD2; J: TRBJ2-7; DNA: TGCGCCAGCAGCCAAGAGGCAGCGGGGGCCCTCTACGAGCAGTACTTC; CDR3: CASSQEAAGALYEQYF
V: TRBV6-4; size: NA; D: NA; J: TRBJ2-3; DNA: TGTGCCAGCAGTGACTCTTCGCTAGCGACAGATACGCAGTATTTT; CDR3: CASSDSSLATDTQYF
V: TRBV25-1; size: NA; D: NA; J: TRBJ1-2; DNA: TGTGCCAGCAGTGAAGCAGGGGACTATGGCTACACCTTC; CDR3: CASSEAGDYGYTF
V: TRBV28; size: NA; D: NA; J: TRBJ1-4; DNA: TGTGCCATCACCGGGACAACAAATGAAAAACTGTTTTTT; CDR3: CAITGTTNEKLFF
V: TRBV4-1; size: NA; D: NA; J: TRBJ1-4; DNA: TGCGCCAGCAGCCAAGAACCACCCCAGAGGGAAAAACTGTTTTTT; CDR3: CASSQEPPQREKLFF
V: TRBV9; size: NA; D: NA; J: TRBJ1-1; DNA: TGTGCCAGCAGCCCCTCCGGGAGGACTGAAGCTTTCTTT; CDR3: CASSPSGRTEAFF
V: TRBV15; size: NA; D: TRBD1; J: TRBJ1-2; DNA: TGTGCCACCAGCATTTACCCAGGGGGCCACTCTAACTATGGCTACACCTTC; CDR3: CATSIYPGGHSNYGYTF
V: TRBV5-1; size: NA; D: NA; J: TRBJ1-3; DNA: TGCGCCAGCAGACCGGTGAACACCATATATTTT; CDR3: CASRPVNTIYF
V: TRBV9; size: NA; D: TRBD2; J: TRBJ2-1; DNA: TGTGCCAGCAACCGCGGACTAGCGGGAGAGTGGAATGAGCAGTTCTTC; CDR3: CASNRGLAGEWNEQFF
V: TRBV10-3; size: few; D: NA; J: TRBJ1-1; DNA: TGTGCCATCAGTGAGCCTGACCAGGGTCGAGCCGCTGAAGCTTTCTTT; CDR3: CAISEPDQGRAAEAFF
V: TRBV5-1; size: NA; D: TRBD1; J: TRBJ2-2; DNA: TGCGCCAGCAGAGGGACAGCGAACACCGGGGAGCTGTTTTTT; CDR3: CASRGTANTGELFF
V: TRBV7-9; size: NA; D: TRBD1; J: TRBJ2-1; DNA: TGTGCCAGCAGCATACCGGACAGGGTCCACAATGAGCAGTTCTTC; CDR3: CASSIPDRVHNEQFF
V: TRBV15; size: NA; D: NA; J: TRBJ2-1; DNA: TGTGCCACCAGCAGAGATGGGGGCAGCTCCTACAATGAGCAGTTCTTC; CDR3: CATSRDGGSSYNEQFF
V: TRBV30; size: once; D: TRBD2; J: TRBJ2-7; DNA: TGTGCCTGGGGAAAAGCGGGGGGGTACGAGCAGTACTTC; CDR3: CAWGKAGGYEQYF
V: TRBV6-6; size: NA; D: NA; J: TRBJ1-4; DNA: TGTGCCAGCAGTTACCGGGAGGACGAAAAACTGTTTTTT; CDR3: CASSYREDEKLFF
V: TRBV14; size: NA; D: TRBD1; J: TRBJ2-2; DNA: TGTGCCAGCAGGAAGGCAGGGGGCACCGGGGAGCTGTTTTTT; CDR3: CASRKAGGTGELFF
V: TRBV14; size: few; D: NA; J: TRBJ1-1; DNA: TGTGCCAGCAGCAGTACAGCGAACACTGAAGCTTTCTTT; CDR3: CASSSTANTEAFF
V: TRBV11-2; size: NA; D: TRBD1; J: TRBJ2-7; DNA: TGTGCCAGCAGCTGGGAGGGGACAGGGACCACCTACGAGCAGTACTTC; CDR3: CASSWEGTGTTYEQYF
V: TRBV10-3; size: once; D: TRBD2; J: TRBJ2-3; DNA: TGTGCCATCAGTGAGGGACTAGCGGACACAGATACGCAGTATTTT; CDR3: CAISEGLADTDTQYF
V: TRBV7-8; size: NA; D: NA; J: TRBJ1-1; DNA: TGTGCCAGCAGCTTAAGTCGGGAAACCTGTGAAGCTTTCTTT; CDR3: CASSLSRETCEAFF